The entry that follows covers one TCR beta chain sequence. Its antigen is still unknown. This entry is derived from a study of cytomegalovirus exposure and HLA in healthy donors. Study outcomes and limitations: Most TCR sequences proved rare, with some public TCRs found in many donors. In the 95 to 150 validation repertoires, a later analysis found that first-cohort TCR clusters tended to co-occur. A list of 164 TCR beta chains associated with cytomegalovirus was given. The authors confirmed in vitro that a few CMV-associated chains were specific for CMV antigens.

TCRdb's copy holds only in-frame clones and misses some; the assay was immunoSEQ multiplex PCR. The sample yields some 140,000 clones, 89% seen once. Trimming stripped 4 bases from V and 8 bases from J, with 20 bases between. CDR1 is MNHNS, CDR2 SASEGT, per germline. CDR3 length equals 15 residues. The sequence was obtained from a woman younger than 35 in good health and CMV-seropositive. The chain links TRBV6-1 to TRBJ1-2, with a tentative D call TRBD1 (5 bases). The sample consisted of PBMCs. CDR3 sequence: CASSVGGYHSMGYTF. In DNA, the CDR3 is TGTGCCAGCAGTGTGGGGGGGTACCATTCTATGGGCTACACCTTC.